This TCR beta chain was sequenced during a study of regulatory T cells in long-lasting Graves disease. Ten or more counts support this clonotype. The target antigen is unknown. Trimming removed 3 bases at V and 8 bases at J, with 16 bases between. Germline loops: CDR1 MNHNS, CDR2 SASEGT. The CDR3 covers 14 residues. The study, taken as a whole, reports: Persistent disease favored TRBV28, TRBJ1-2 and TRBJ2-5.

Described time point: newly diagnosed GD, antithyroid drugs for less than 3 months. Isolated PBMC RNA provided the starting material for the TCR library. Arm-PCR with iRepertoire HTBI primers amplified the CDR3 regions for these TCR beta libraries. TCRdb re-derived calls from the multiplex PCR reads in MiXCR, one entry per CDR3 protein. The sample contains fewer than 650,000 distinct CDR3 sequences, under 20% of which appear only once. Separately, the same data were catalogued under a study of T cells in Graves' hyperthyroidism and ophthalmopathy. That investigation notes: Stable Graves' hyperthyroidism meant no ophthalmopathy progression within 18 months. With a duration under 2 months, the hyperthyroidism was newly diagnosed in patients aged 18 to 65. Each diagnosis was grounded in clinical symptoms, serum thyroxine and TRAb, thyroid ultrasound, and orbital computed tomography.

The V call is TRBV6-1, the J call TRBJ1-2, with unresolved D. This sequence originates from a woman under 40 with Graves disease. Material: peripheral blood mononuclear cells (PBMCs), obtained at new diagnosis, from a patient treated with antithyroid drugs. This CDR3 is CASSDVLTLAGYTF. CDR3 nucleotide sequence: TGTGCCAGCAGTGACGTTCTTACCCTGGCCGGCTACACCTTC.